Below are 20 T cell receptor beta chains sequenced from a single sample in a study of T cells in Graves' hyperthyroidism and ophthalmopathy. Regions amplified from RNA transcripts were the TCR beta CDR3 regions. The HTBI primer set drove a first-round RT-PCR of the TCR CDR3. MiXCR, run by TCRdb on the multiplex PCR reads, gives a single entry per CDR3 protein. The data contain a few hundred thousand distinct CDR3 sequences, 15% to 18% of them singletons. Specimen: blood. Receptor source: a woman between 25 and 40 years old with Graves' hyperthyroidism.

The sample holds many counts of this clonotype. The chain has TRBV5-1 and TRBJ2-1, with unresolved D. The ends were cut back, 4 bases at V and 0 bases at J, with 11 bases in the middle. In germline, CDR1 is SGHRS, CDR2 YFSETQ. The CDR3 runs to 15 residues. As DNA, the CDR3 is TGCGCCAGCAGCCCGGTAAAGTTCTCCTACAATGAGCAGTTCTTC. As protein: CASSPVKFSYNEQFF. Together with reference TRBV5-1 and TRBJ2-1, the CDR3 gives the full variable domain: KAGVTQTPRYLIKTRGQQVTLSCSPISGHRSVSWYQQTPGQGLQFLFEYFSETQRNKGNFPGRFSGRQFSNSRSEMNVSTLELGDSALYLCASSPVKFSYNEQFFGPGTRLTVL.

The chain links TRBV3-1 to TRBJ2-7, with 9 bases that match TRBD1. Germline V gene data show CDR1 as LGHDT and CDR2 as YNNKEL (reference sequence). The CDR3 has 17 amino acids. The trim removed 2 bases at V and 6 bases at J, leaving 14 bases unmatched. CDR3 in amino acids: CASSQSFGGTGFSEQYF. CDR3 nucleotide sequence: TGTGCCAGCAGCCAAAGCTTCGGGGGGACAGGGTTTTCCGAGCAGTACTTC.

The chain uses TRBV27 and TRBJ2-7; TRBD1 matches at 8 bases. CDR3 length: 17 amino acids. Trimming took 2 bases from V and 0 from J; bases not matched to a gene: 9. Germline assignment: CDR1 MNHEY and CDR2 SMNVEV (reference sequence). DNA of the CDR3: TGTGCCAGCAGTTTAGTAGCAGGGGGCCGACTCTCCTACGAGCAGTACTTC. Amino acids: CASSLVAGGRLSYEQYF.

The chain uses TRBV9 and TRBJ2-1; D may match TRBD1 or TRBD2 (5 bases each). Deletions cut 1 base from V and 7 bases from J, with 12 bases between. The CDR3 covers 14 residues. Germline values: CDR1 SGDLS, CDR2 YYNGEE. CDR3 in DNA: TGTGCCAGCAGCGTACGGGACCAAAATAATGAGCAGTTCTTC. Its translation: CASSVRDQNNEQFF. The full variable domain, in which reference TRBV9 and TRBJ2-1 provide the parts outside the CDR3, is DSGVTQTPKHLITATGQRVTLRCSPRSGDLSVYWYQQSLDQGLQFLIQYYNGEERAKGNILERFSAQQFPDLHSELNLSSLELGDSALYFCASSVRDQNNEQFFGPGTRLTVL.

In its sample, this clonotype was seen many times. This chain connects TRBV28 to TRBJ1-3; D remains ambiguous. V was trimmed by 5 bases and J by 1 base, leaving 6 bases between them. The germline V gene has CDR1 MDHEN and CDR2 SYDVKM. CDR3 length: 13 residues. CDR3 region: CASSPTSGNTIYF. CDR3 coding DNA: TGTGCCAGCAGTCCTACTTCTGGAAACACCATATATTTT.

This clonotype was observed at least ten times. The chain couples TRBV3-1 to TRBJ2-1, with 12 bases identical to TRBD2. The CDR3 is 15 amino acids. The germline gives CDR1 LGHDT, CDR2 YNNKEL (reference sequence). The ends lost 5 bases at V and 4 bases at J; junction bases unmatched: 3. The DNA of the CDR3 is TGTGCCAGCAGCGGGACTAGCGGGCGGTACAATGAGCAGTTCTTC. As protein: CASSGTSGRYNEQFF.

This clonotype was picked up many times. The chain uses TRBV12-3 or TRBV12-4 and TRBJ1-5, with 8 positions matching TRBD1. V lost 6 bases to trimming and J lost 8 bases; unmatched junction nucleotides: 6. CDR3 size: 13 residues. This CDR3 reads CASSIDRGKPQHF. CDR3 nucleotide sequence: TGTGCCAGCAGCATCGACAGGGGCAAGCCCCAGCATTTT.

At least ten counts were recorded for this clonotype. This CDR3 reads CASSRLTGGTDTQYF. The DNA for the CDR3 is TGTGCCAGCAGTCGATTGACAGGGGGCACAGATACGCAGTATTTT. The chain carries TRBV12-3 or TRBV12-4 and TRBJ2-3, with 8 bases lining up with TRBD1. V was clipped by 5 bases and J by 1 base; unmatched bases: 5. The CDR3 is 15 residues long.

The rearrangement uses TRBV20-1 and TRBJ1-5, with TRBD1 matching 9 bases. The CDR3 consists of 13 residues. V trimming: 4 bases; J trimming: 7 bases; junction bases outside the gene matches: 5. The V gene's germline CDR1 is DFQATT and CDR2 SNEGSKA (reference sequence). The CDR3 loop is CSATGTGYQPQHF. DNA of the CDR3: TGCAGTGCTACCGGGACAGGGTACCAGCCCCAGCATTTT.

At least ten counts were recorded for this clonotype. This chain uses TRBV28 with TRBJ2-1; a weak D match, TRBD2 (6 bases). V lost 5 bases to trimming and J lost 12 bases, with 26 bases between them. Germline CDR1 MDHEN, CDR2 SYDVKM. This CDR3 region has 16 residues. CDR3 in amino acids: CASSLPGEPRRKAQFF. The CDR3 coding sequence is TGTGCCAGCAGTCTCCCGGGAGAGCCAAGGCGCAAGGCGCAGTTCTTC.

The J gene is TRBJ1-2, the V gene TRBV7-2; the match to TRBD1 covers 10 bases. This CDR3 region has 12 residues. From germline, CDR1 is SGHTA and CDR2 FQGNSA. The ends lost 11 bases at V and 7 bases at J; junction bases unmatched: 7. The CDR3 region is CAGAGTGAGYTF. CDR3 nucleotides: TGTGCCGGCGCGGGGACAGGGGCTGGCTACACCTTC. The full variable domain, in which reference TRBV7-2 and TRBJ1-2 provide the parts outside the CDR3, is GAGVSQSPSNKVTEKGKDVELRCDPISGHTALYWYRQSLGQGLEFLIYFQGNSAPDKSGLPSDRFSAERTGGSVSTLTIQRTQQEDSAVYLCAGAGTGAGYTFGSGTRLTVV.

This clonotype was counted many times. This chain uses TRBV11-3 with TRBJ2-3, with D perhaps assigned TRBD1 or TRBD2 (5 bases each). CDR3 length: 13 amino acids. The V end was cut by 3 bases, the J end by 6 bases, with 10 bases between. Germline V lookup: CDR1 SGHNT, CDR2 YENEEA. CDR3 residues: CASSFLREDTQYF. CDR3 DNA sequence: TGTGCCAGCAGCTTCCTCAGGGAGGATACGCAGTATTTT.

Many counts were recorded for this clonotype. The genes are TRBV6-2 or TRBV6-3 and TRBJ2-7, with D tentatively TRBD1 (6 bases). Germline-derived CDR1 and CDR2 are MNHEY and SVGEGT. This CDR3 has 16 residues. Trimming removed 2 bases from V and 2 bases from J, with 16 bases in between. The CDR3 here is CASSYPSARGPYEQYF. CDR3 sequence (DNA): TGTGCCAGCAGTTACCCATCGGCCAGGGGACCCTACGAGCAGTACTTC.

The chain combines TRBV15 with TRBJ2-6; 10 nucleotides align to TRBD2. The junction had 5 bases not matched to a gene; V was cut back by 2 bases and J by 4 bases. Germline CDR1 is LNHNV and CDR2 is YYDKDF (reference sequence). This CDR3 is 17 amino acids long. The CDR3 is CATSRLAGAPGANVLTF. The CDR3 region has the DNA TGTGCCACCAGCAGACTAGCGGGAGCTCCCGGGGCCAACGTCCTGACTTTC.

Ten or more counts support this clonotype. V gene TRBV2 combines with J gene TRBJ2-7, with D possibly being TRBD2 (6 bases). Germline V gene lookup returns CDR1 SNHLY and CDR2 FYNNEI. V shed 6 bases and J shed 2 bases, with 17 bases lying between them. The CDR3 has 15 amino acids. The chain's CDR3 is CASSPVGRGTYEQYF. The DNA for the CDR3 is TGTGCCAGCAGCCCCGTCGGGCGGGGAACCTACGAGCAGTACTTC.

The table lists this clonotype with many counts. The chain employs TRBV3-1 and TRBJ2-7; 11 positions agree with TRBD2. CDR3 length: 17 amino acids. V trimming: 0 bases; J trimming: 7 bases; junction bases outside the gene matches: 11. The V gene's germline CDR1 is LGHDT and CDR2 YNNKEL (reference sequence). Here the CDR3 DNA reads TGTGCCAGCAGCCAAGAAGAAGCCTTCCTAGCGGGAGGTGAGCAGTACTTC. It yields the protein CASSQEEAFLAGGEQYF.

This sequence joins TRBV19 and TRBJ2-1; TRBD2 matches 10 bases. The CDR3 totals 15 residues. Germline trimming cut 4 bases from V and 9 bases from J; bases unmatched to any gene: 9. The germline gives CDR1 LNHDA, CDR2 SQIVND (reference sequence). The CDR3 DNA sequence: TGTGCCAGTAGTAACAGGGATCTAGCGGGAGCTGAGCAGTTCTTC. It codes for CASSNRDLAGAEQFF. Drawing the rest from reference TRBV19 and TRBJ2-1, the complete variable domain is DGGITQSPKYLFRKEGQNVTLSCEQNLNHDAMYWYRQDPGQGLRLIYYSQIVNDFQKGDIAEGYSVSREKKESFPLTVTSAQKNPTAFYLCASSNRDLAGAEQFFGPGTRLTVL.

There are many counts of this clonotype. The rearrangement links TRBV28 to TRBJ1-1, with D possibly matching TRBD1 (5 bases). The CDR3 has 14 residues. The germline V gene encodes CDR1 MDHEN and CDR2 SYDVKM. V lost 8 bases, J lost 4 bases, and 17 bases lay in between. This chain's CDR3 is CASRARAGGTEAFF. CDR3 in DNA: TGTGCCAGCCGCGCCCGGGCCGGGGGCACTGAAGCTTTCTTT.

This clonotype was observed at least ten times. V is TRBV5-8 and J is TRBJ2-3; TRBD2 agrees at 10 bases. Per germline, CDR1 SGHTS and CDR2 YDEGEE. V gave up 7 bases and J gave up 2 bases; unmatched junction bases: 7. The CDR3 length is 15 residues. In DNA, the CDR3 is TGTGCCAGCCATAGGACTAGCGGACCCACAGATACGCAGTATTTT. Amino acid sequence: CASHRTSGPTDTQYF. The entire variable domain, with the rest obtained from reference TRBV5-8 and TRBJ2-3, is as follows: EAGVTQSPTHLIKTRGQQATLRCSPISGHTSVYWYQQALGLGLQFLLWYDEGEERNRGNFPPRFSGRQFPNYSSELNVNALELEDSALYLCASHRTSGPTDTQYFGPGTRLTVL.

The chain uses TRBV27 and TRBJ1-2, with D unresolved. The germline gives CDR1 MNHEY, CDR2 SMNVEV (reference sequence). Trimming stripped 1 base from V and 7 bases from J, with 22 bases between. This CDR3 is 17 amino acids long. CDR3 amino acids: CASSLLGPGLGVSGYTF. CDR3 DNA: TGTGCCAGCAGTTTATTGGGTCCGGGCCTGGGTGTGTCTGGCTACACCTTC.